Detailed here is one T cell receptor (beta chain). What antigen it recognizes has not been identified. No base quality values were provided; no much bigger clone lies one nucleotide off. The data originate from a study of post-analysis software for immune sequencing data (dated by TCRdb to 2014 to 2015). At the level of the whole study: Relapsing-remitting, secondary progressive and progressive-relapsing multiple sclerosis were recorded as disease courses, and subtype annotation was lacking for some patients. The patient repertoires were compared against approximately eleven previously published healthy control repertoires obtained from donors aged roughly 6 to 28 years. A subset of samples was prepared in parallel using single-end sample barcoding, then pooled and co-amplified after Illumina adapter ligation. Results and caveats for the whole study, not just this receptor: The control group was slightly older than the multiple sclerosis patient group. Direct clustering with F measure revealed strong co-clustering of samples prepared in the same batch, which led to a batch-effect correction. Compared with controls, multiple sclerosis patients had significantly lower normalized Chao1 diversity, a finding suggesting substantial peripheral T-cell clonal expansion. Patients showed significantly higher frequencies than controls for 4 or 5 TRBV segments, among them TRBV5-6, TRBV5-1 and TRBV20-1.

TCR beta repertoires were profiled from peripheral blood of under 15 young patients with multiple sclerosis to demonstrate the VDJtools post-analysis software. The multiple sclerosis patients were children and adolescents between about 6 and 16 years of age. Taken from the germline V gene, the CDR1 and CDR2 loops are KGHSH and LQKENI. The CDR3 holds 15 amino acids from the cysteine to the phenylalanine. Just CDR3 DNA is preserved here, 45 bases in frame from base 1. From V the trimming removes 3 bases and from J it removes 7 bases, while the gene matches leave 11 bases of the junction unaccounted for. The library was made by PCR. Sequencing was carried out with an Illumina HiSeq 2500. Unique molecular identifiers were incorporated into TCR beta cDNA libraries to reduce PCR and sequencing biases. Per 1 to 10 million input T cells, roughly 0.5 million cDNA molecules were obtained, such that each molecule approximated one T cell. The patient libraries were prepared and sequenced using the same protocol as the earlier healthy control dataset. Samples belonging to the same batch were prepared together, multiplexed and sequenced on a shared HiSeq lane. As for the authors' bioinformatics: MIGEC handled the raw barcoded reads, throwing out single-read molecular identifier groups before consensus assembly and CDR3 extraction. Clonotype tables were post-analysed with VDJtools, normalizing diversity by down-sampling all datasets to the smallest sample size. Repertoire overlap clustering matched CDR3 amino acid but not nucleotide sequences to correct batch-related cross-sample contamination. TCRdb trimmed the raw reads at Q25, called clones with MiXCR and kept productive beta chains. Entries are consolidated by CDR3 protein sequence, retaining the most common genes and DNA. V and J calls and clone size were set by TCRdb, not the authors. This sample lists fewer than 550,000 distinct CDR3 sequences; around a third were detected once. Jointly, the top ten make up under 7% of the sample.

This TCR was sampled from a girl between 2 and 17 years old with multiple sclerosis. The V and J segments used are TRBV18 and TRBJ1-2; 7 junctional bases match TRBD1. Input material: blood. The bases read TGTGCCAGCTCACCCGGGGAAGGGGGCGTGTCTGGCTACACCTTC. The translation is CASSPGEGGVSGYTF.